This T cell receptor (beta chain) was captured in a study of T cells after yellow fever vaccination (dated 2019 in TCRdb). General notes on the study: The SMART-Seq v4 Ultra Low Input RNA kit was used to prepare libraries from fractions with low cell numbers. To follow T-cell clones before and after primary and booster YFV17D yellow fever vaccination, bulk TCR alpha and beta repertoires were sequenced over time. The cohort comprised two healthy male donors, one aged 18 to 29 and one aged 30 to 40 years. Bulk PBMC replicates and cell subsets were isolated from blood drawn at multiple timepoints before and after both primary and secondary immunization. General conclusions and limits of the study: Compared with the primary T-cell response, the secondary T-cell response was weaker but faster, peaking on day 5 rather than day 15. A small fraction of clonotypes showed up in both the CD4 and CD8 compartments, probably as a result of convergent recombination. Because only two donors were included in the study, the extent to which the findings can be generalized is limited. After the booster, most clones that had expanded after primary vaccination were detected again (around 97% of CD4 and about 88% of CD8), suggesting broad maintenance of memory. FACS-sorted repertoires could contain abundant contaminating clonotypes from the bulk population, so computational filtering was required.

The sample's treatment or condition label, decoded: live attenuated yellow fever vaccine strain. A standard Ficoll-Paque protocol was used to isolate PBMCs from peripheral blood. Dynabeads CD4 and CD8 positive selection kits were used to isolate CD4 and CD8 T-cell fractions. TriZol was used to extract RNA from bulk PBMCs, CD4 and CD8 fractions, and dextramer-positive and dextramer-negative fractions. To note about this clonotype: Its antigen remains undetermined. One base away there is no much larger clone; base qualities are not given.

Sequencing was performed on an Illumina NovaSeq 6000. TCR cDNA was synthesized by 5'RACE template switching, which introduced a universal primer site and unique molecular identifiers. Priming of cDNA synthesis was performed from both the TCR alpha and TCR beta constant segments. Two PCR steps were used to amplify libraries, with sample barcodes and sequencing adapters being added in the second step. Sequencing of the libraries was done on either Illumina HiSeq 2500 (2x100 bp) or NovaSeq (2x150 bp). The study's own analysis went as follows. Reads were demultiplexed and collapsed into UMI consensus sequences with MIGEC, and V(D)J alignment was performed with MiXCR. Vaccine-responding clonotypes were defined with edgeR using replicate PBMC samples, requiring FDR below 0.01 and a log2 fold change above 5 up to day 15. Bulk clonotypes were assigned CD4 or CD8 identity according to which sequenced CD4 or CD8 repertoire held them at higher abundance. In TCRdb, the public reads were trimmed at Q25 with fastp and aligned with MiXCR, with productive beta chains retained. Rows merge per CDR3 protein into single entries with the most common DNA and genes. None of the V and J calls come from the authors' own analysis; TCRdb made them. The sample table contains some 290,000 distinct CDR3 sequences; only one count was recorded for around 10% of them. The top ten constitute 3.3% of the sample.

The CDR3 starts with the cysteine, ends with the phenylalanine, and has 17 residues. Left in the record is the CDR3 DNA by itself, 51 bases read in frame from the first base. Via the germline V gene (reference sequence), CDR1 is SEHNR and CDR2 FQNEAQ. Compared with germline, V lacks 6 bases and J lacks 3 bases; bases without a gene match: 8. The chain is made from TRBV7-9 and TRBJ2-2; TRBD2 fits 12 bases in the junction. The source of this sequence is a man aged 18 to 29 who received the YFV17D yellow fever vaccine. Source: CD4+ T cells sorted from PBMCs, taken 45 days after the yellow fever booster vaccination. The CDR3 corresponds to CASRRTSGTVDTGELFF. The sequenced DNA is TGTGCCAGCAGGCGGACTAGCGGGACCGTTGACACCGGGGAGCTGTTTTTT.